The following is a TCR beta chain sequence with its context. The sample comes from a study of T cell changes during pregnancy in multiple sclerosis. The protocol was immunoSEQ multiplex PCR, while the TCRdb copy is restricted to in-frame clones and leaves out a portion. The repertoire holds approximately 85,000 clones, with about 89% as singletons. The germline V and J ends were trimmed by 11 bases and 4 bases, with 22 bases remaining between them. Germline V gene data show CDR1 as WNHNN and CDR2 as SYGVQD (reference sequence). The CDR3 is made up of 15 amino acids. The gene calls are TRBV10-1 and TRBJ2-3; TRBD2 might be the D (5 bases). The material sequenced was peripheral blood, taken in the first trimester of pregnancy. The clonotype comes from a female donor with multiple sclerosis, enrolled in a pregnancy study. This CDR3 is CAGSPESQRPDTQYF. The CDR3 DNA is TGCGCCGGATCGCCGGAGAGCCAGCGGCCAGATACGCAGTATTTT.